This TCR beta chain came from a study of OX40 agonist ivuxolimab in advanced cancers. Study-level points and caveats: More expanded clones were found, on average, in CD8+ than in CD4+ T cells.

V gave up 6 bases and J gave up 7 bases, with 9 bases separating them. The CDR3 covers 12 residues. CDR1 and CDR2 from the germline V gene are LGHNT and FRNRAP. Sampling times: baseline, cycle 4 day 1, cycle 7 day 1. Libraries were prepared by immunoSEQ multiplex PCR; TCRdb keeps only in-frame clonotypes and omits some of them. The sample records about 76,000 clones, about 88% being singletons. Details on this clone: Antigen specificity is unknown.

This sequence joins TRBV12-5 and TRBJ2-2; no definite D call. This sample comprised CD4+ or CD8+ T cells sorted from blood, obtained in a trial of the OX40 agonist ivuxolimab. The TCR was taken from an adult with an advanced solid tumor such as melanoma, head and neck, liver or kidney cancer. The CDR3 nucleotides read TGTGCTAGTGGAGGTAGTGGCGGGGAGCTGTTTTTT. The encoded protein is CASGGSGGELFF.